The sample holds a few counts of the clone carrying this TCR beta chain. Its antigen is unknown. The record originates from a study of T cell repertoires in cytomegalovirus infection. Study-wide background: Recently identified HLA-C-restricted and well-studied HLA-B-restricted CMV epitopes were used. An indication of both CMV infection and matching HLA type came from public TCR beta signatures.

Study observations and caveats: Cumulative public TCR beta family frequency identified CMV carriers with the relevant HLA. The ex vivo response was dominated by HLA-C-restricted CMV-specific TCR beta clonotypes.

TCRdb ran MiXCR on the reads and lists one entry per CDR3 protein. The top ten hold roughly 14% of the sample, which has more than 300,000 distinct CDR3 sequences, nearly 35% seen once. Germline V gene sequence: CDR1 LNHNV, CDR2 YYDKDF (reference sequence). Trimming cost V 3 bases and J 3 bases, with 4 bases left between them. The CDR3 loop spans 12 amino acids. The sequences come from cultured PBMCs, collected from culture after CMV antigen stimulation. The V gene is TRBV15, the J gene TRBJ2-3; no clear D gene. The receptor comes from a human donor in good health (CMV status not recorded). Some clones in this sample may be carry-over from other donors' samples. DNA for the CDR3: TGTGCCACCAGCAGGATGACAGATACGCAGTATTTT. It encodes CATSRMTDTQYF.